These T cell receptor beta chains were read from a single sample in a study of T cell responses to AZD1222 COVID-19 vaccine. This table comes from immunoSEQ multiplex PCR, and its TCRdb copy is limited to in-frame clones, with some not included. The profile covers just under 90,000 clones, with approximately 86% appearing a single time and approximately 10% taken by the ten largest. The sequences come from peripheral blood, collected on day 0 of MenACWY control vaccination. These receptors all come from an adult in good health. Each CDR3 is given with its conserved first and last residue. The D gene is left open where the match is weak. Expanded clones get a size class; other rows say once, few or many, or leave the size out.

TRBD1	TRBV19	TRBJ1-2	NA	TGTGCCAGCGCGGGACAGGGGGATTTCTATGGCTACACCTTC	CASAGQGDFYGYTF
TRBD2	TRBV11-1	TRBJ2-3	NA	TGTGCCAGCAGCTCCCTTTCGGGACTAGCGTTTTCGACGCAGTATTTT	CASSSLSGLAFSTQYF
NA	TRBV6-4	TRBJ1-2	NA	TGTGCCAGCAGTGAGGGGGCCTATGGCTACACCTTC	CASSEGAYGYTF
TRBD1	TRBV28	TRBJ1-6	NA	TGTGCCAGCAGTTCGGATGGACAGGGAGTAGATTCACCCCTCCACTTT	CASSSDGQGVDSPLHF
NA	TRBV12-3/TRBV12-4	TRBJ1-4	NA	TGTGCCAGCAGTTTAGGCGGGCCGAAACTGTTTTTT	CASSLGGPKLFF
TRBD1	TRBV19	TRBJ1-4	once	TGTGCCAGTAGGAGGGGGCGCCGGGTTAATGAAAAACTGTTTTTT	CASRRGRRVNEKLFF
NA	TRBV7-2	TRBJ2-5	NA	TGTGCCAGCAGCTTAGCGTTCGGTGGAGCGGGAGAGACCCAGTACTTC	CASSLAFGGAGETQYF
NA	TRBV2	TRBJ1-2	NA	TGTGCCAGCAGGGACTATTCAGGGGAGAAGGGCTACACCTTC	CASRDYSGEKGYTF
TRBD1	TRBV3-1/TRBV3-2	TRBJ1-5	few	TGTGCCAGCAGCCAAGGAGTGAACAGGGGGCGTAATCAGCCCCAGCATTTT	CASSQGVNRGRNQPQHF
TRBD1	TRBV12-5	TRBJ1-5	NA	TGTGCTAGTGAGGGGGCGAACGATCAGCCCCAGCATTTT	CASEGANDQPQHF
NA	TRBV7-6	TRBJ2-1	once	TGTGCCAGCAGCTTAGCCGGCTATGAGCAGTTCTTC	CASSLAGYEQFF
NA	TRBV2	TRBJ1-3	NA	TGTGCCAGCAGTGAAGCGCCCCACCGGAGCTCTGGAAACACCATATATTTT	CASSEAPHRSSGNTIYF
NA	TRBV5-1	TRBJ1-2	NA	TGCGCCAGCAGCGTGGACACAAGGGGCGGGAACTATGGCTACACCTTC	CASSVDTRGGNYGYTF
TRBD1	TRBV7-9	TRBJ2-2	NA	TGTGCCAGCAGCAAAACAGGGGGCGGCCTGAACACCGGGGAGCTGTTTTTT	CASSKTGGGLNTGELFF
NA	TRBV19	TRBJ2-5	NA	TGTGCCAGTAGTAAAGGGACGTCCGAGGGGACCCAGTACTTC	CASSKGTSEGTQYF
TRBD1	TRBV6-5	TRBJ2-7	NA	TGTGCCAGCACTTCGGACAGGGTTGGTTACGAGCAGTACTTC	CASTSDRVGYEQYF
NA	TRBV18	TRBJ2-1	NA	TGTGCCAGCTCACCAATGGGGGGGGCCAACAATGAGCAGTTCTTC	CASSPMGGANNEQFF
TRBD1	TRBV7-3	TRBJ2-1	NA	TGTGCCAGCATCCGACTAACCGGGCGAAAAGGGGGCCACAATGAGCAGTTCTTC	CASIRLTGRKGGHNEQFF
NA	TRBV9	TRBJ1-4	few	TGTGCCAGCAGCGTCGCAGTAAAGACAACTAATGAAAAACTGTTTTTT	CASSVAVKTTNEKLFF
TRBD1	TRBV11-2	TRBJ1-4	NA	TGTGCCAGCAGCTTAGCCGGGACAGGGTACCAAAAACTGTTTTTT	CASSLAGTGYQKLFF
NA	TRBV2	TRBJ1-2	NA	TGTGCCAGCAGCGAACTTAACATGGGCGGCTACACCTTC	CASSELNMGGYTF
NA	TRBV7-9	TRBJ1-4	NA	TGTGCCAGCAGCCTGACGGCAACTAATGAAAAACTGTTTTTT	CASSLTATNEKLFF
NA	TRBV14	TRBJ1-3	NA	TGTGCCAGCAGCCTAGCTGGTGGAAACACCATATATTTT	CASSLAGGNTIYF
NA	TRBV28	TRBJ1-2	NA	TGTGCCAGCAGGCAAATGAACTATGGCTACACCTTC	CASRQMNYGYTF